One sample yielded the 7 T cell receptor beta chains listed below, sequenced in a study of blood T cell repertoires in COVID-19. Method: immunoSEQ multiplex PCR; TCRdb's copy keeps in-frame clones and lacks some. Of over 250,000 clones listed, around 91% are singletons. Sequencing input: PBMCs or T cells enriched from blood (not recorded which). These receptors originate from a woman under 30 who had recovered from COVID-19.

This clone was detected a few times. V and J are TRBV2 and TRBJ2-7; TRBD1 is a possible D gene (6 bases). Trimming pared 6 bases from V and 0 bases from J, leaving 15 bases between. CDR1 and CDR2 (germline): SNHLY, FYNNEI. The CDR3 length is 15 residues. The CDR3 loop reads CASSARTASSYEQYF. CDR3 sequence (DNA): TGTGCCAGCAGCGCCAGGACAGCTAGCTCCTACGAGCAGTACTTC.

V and J are TRBV5-1 and TRBJ1-2; D is unresolved. Germline V gene lookup returns CDR1 SGHRS and CDR2 YFSETQ. CDR3 length equals 12 residues. Trimming shortened V by 1 base and J by 4 bases, and 5 bases separated the two germline ends. This CDR3 reads CASSLSSYGYTF. The DNA for the CDR3 is TGCGCCAGCAGCTTGTCCAGCTATGGCTACACCTTC.

This sequence joins TRBV6-5 and TRBJ2-7; possible D gene TRBD2, 6 bases. Germline V gene data show CDR1 as MNHEY and CDR2 as SVGAGI. Deletions cut 6 bases from V and 3 bases from J, with 18 bases between. This CDR3 comprises 15 residues. The CDR3 DNA follows: TGTGCCAGCAGGGGAGGAAGCCAGGGCTACTACGAGCAGTACTTC. It yields the protein CASRGGSQGYYEQYF.

The rearrangement joins TRBV2 to TRBJ1-1; no clear D gene. The V gene's germline CDR1 is SNHLY and CDR2 FYNNEI. V gave up 4 bases and J gave up 5 bases, with 23 bases separating them. CDR3 size: 17 residues. The CDR3 nucleotides are TGTGCCAGCAGTGGCCCCGGCGGGCCAGCGAGTGGGACTGAAGCTTTCTTT. Protein product: CASSGPGGPASGTEAFF.

This clone was observed a single time. The chain couples TRBV19 to TRBJ1-2; 7 positions agree with TRBD1. The CDR3 sequence is 15 residues long. Germline trimming cut 3 bases from V and 8 bases from J; bases unmatched to any gene: 12. Germline V lookup: CDR1 LNHDA, CDR2 SQIVND (reference sequence). As DNA, the CDR3 is TGTGCCAGTAGTATTTATTGGACAGGATTGGAGGGCTACACCTTC. Its translation: CASSIYWTGLEGYTF.

J is TRBJ1-1 and V is TRBV2; D is unresolved. Germline lookup yields CDR1 SNHLY and CDR2 FYNNEI. V was cut by 7 bases and J by 3 bases, with 3 bases left in between. There are 10 residues in the CDR3. The DNA of the CDR3 is TGTGCCAGCATCTACACTGAAGCTTTCTTT. Encoded protein: CASIYTEAFF.

This rearrangement joins TRBV27 to TRBJ2-3; D gene uncertain. V lost 3 bases and J 2 bases, leaving 27 bases between the germline ends. The CDR3 consists of 20 residues. The V gene's germline CDR1 is MNHEY and CDR2 SMNVEV (reference sequence). In DNA form, the CDR3 reads TGTGCCAGCAGTTTTTCTCTTTCCCCCACTGCTCGCGAAGTCACAGATACGCAGTATTTT. It encodes CASSFSLSPTAREVTDTQYF.